This T cell receptor (beta chain) was profiled in a study of blood T cell repertoires in COVID-19. Study context: Researchers got acute and convalescent COVID-19 samples from the United States, Italy and Spain.

Repertoires were generated with immunoSEQ multiplex PCR, while TCRdb's copy carries only in-frame clones and drops some. The sample consists of hundreds of thousands of clones, 87% of them appearing once. Living in about 25 US areas, the participants were between roughly 18 and 95 years of age. Before being deemed recovered, Cohort 3 donors had two negative PCRs, clearance, or symptom resolution. This TCR came from a woman aged 45-65 years who had recovered from COVID-19. The sequencing input was PBMCs or T cells enriched from blood (not recorded which).

The CDR3 sequence is CASSSGQGTPRSPLHF. DNA of the CDR3: TGTGCCAGCAGTTCGGGACAGGGAACCCCAAGGTCACCCCTCCACTTT. This chain links TRBV27 with TRBJ1-6; 9 bases fit TRBD1. Germline assignment: CDR1 MNHEY and CDR2 SMNVEV (reference sequence). V gave up 4 bases and J gave up 10 bases; unmatched junction bases: 11. This CDR3 is built from 16 residues.